The 21 T cell receptor beta chains below all came from one sample that was sequenced in a study of blood T cell repertoires in COVID-19. Repertoires were generated with immunoSEQ multiplex PCR, while TCRdb's copy carries only in-frame clones and drops some. This table has over 200,000 clones, roughly 80% appearing once. Sequenced: peripheral blood. These receptors all stem from a woman in her 70s with active or convalescent COVID-19.

This CDR3 is CASSPFTGTSTDTQYF. The CDR3 region has the DNA TGCGCCAGCAGCCCCTTTACCGGGACTAGCACAGATACGCAGTATTTT. The chain recombines TRBV5-1 with TRBJ2-3, with a possible D match to TRBD2 (6 bases). The germline gives CDR1 SGHRS, CDR2 YFSETQ. The V end lost 4 bases, the J end lost 0 bases, and 15 bases lay between the germline ends. The CDR3 has 16 residues.

CDR3 protein: CASSLGLGYGYTF. DNA for the CDR3: TGTGCCAGCAGCTTAGGGCTTGGCTATGGCTACACCTTC. The chain uses TRBV7-2 and TRBJ1-2; D is ambiguous. CDR1 and CDR2 (germline): SGHTA, FQGNSA. The CDR3 sequence is 13 residues long. With 1 base removed from V and 4 bases from J, the gap between germline ends came to 7 bases.

The chain has TRBV19 and TRBJ2-5, with 8 bases lining up with TRBD1. The CDR3 sequence is 18 residues long. V gave up 3 bases and J gave up 3 bases; unmatched junction bases: 15. The V gene's germline CDR1 is LNHDA and CDR2 SQIVND (reference sequence). Here the CDR3 DNA reads TGTGCCAGTAGTATCCCCCAGGGGGCCTCACCTCGTAAAGAGACCCAGTACTTC. As protein: CASSIPQGASPRKETQYF.

The rearrangement links TRBV5-5 to TRBJ2-7, with a possible D match to TRBD1 (6 bases). The germline gives CDR1 SGHKS, CDR2 YYEKEE (reference sequence). The V and J ends lost 2 bases and 0 bases respectively, with 12 bases between them. This CDR3 is 15 amino acids long. The DNA for the CDR3 is TGTGCCAGCAGCTTTCGGACAGTGAGCTCCTACGAGCAGTACTTC. It is translated as CASSFRTVSSYEQYF.

V usage is TRBV5-1 and J usage is TRBJ1-1; TRBD1 aligns across 8 bases. The CDR3 is 15 amino acids. Germline V gives CDR1 SGHRS, CDR2 YFSETQ. Trimming took 4 bases from V and 3 from J; bases not matched to a gene: 8. The CDR3 bases are TGCGCCAGCAGCCCGACAGGGGCGGGGTACACTGAAGCTTTCTTT. Residues: CASSPTGAGYTEAFF. Combining the CDR3 with reference TRBV5-1 and TRBJ1-1 gives the whole variable domain KAGVTQTPRYLIKTRGQQVTLSCSPISGHRSVSWYQQTPGQGLQFLFEYFSETQRNKGNFPGRFSGRQFSNSRSEMNVSTLELGDSALYLCASSPTGAGYTEAFFGQGTRLTVV.

The rearrangement links TRBV18 to TRBJ2-3; a weak D match, TRBD1 (7 bases). This CDR3 comprises 14 residues. Deletions cut 6 bases from V and 1 base from J, with 11 bases between. In germline, CDR1 is KGHSH, CDR2 LQKENI. CDR3 nucleotides: TGTGCCAGCTCGCGGGACAGCCGCACAGATACGCAGTATTTT. This gives the protein CASSRDSRTDTQYF.

V is TRBV25-1 and J is TRBJ1-1; D possibly corresponds to TRBD1 (6 bases). Per the germline V gene, CDR1 is MGHDK and CDR2 is SYGVNS. Trimming left V 0 bases short and J 8 bases short, with 7 bases between. CDR3 length equals 12 residues. CDR3 bases: TGTGCCAGCAGTGAATACGGACAGGAAGCTTTCTTT. It yields the protein CASSEYGQEAFF. Full variable domain (remainder filled in from reference TRBV25-1 and TRBJ1-1): EADIYQTPRYLVIGTGKKITLECSQTMGHDKMYWYQQDPGMELHLIHYSYGVNSTEKGDLSSESTVSRIRTEHFPLTLESARPSHTSQYLCASSEYGQEAFFGQGTRLTVV.

With regard to this clone: The same CDR3 is also encoded by other DNA sequences in this sample. The chain employs TRBV19 and TRBJ1-5, with D perhaps TRBD1 (5 bases). The V end was cut by 4 bases, the J end by 0 bases, with 7 bases between. The CDR3 is 14 residues long. The germline V gene has CDR1 LNHDA and CDR2 SQIVND (reference sequence). CDR3 sequence (DNA): TGTGCCAGTAGTAGGGGGGATAGCAATCAGCCCCAGCATTTT. Amino acid sequence: CASSRGDSNQPQHF.

This chain links TRBV6-1 with TRBJ2-1, with D maybe TRBD1 (5 bases). Germline V gives CDR1 MNHNS, CDR2 SASEGT. The CDR3 has 15 amino acids. V was clipped by 0 bases and J by 15 bases, with 21 bases between them. The CDR3 region is CASSEALGLPGPLFF. As DNA, the CDR3 is TGTGCCAGCAGTGAAGCGCTGGGGCTTCCGGGCCCGCTGTTCTTC.

This chain links TRBV2 with TRBJ2-7; D is possibly TRBD1 (5 bases). Trimming cost V 4 bases and J 2 bases, with 15 bases left between them. The CDR3 sequence is 15 residues long. Germline CDR1 and CDR2: SNHLY and FYNNEI. As DNA, the CDR3 is TGTGCCAGCAGTGGGGGCAGTGCGATGACCTACGAGCAGTACTTC. Its translation is CASSGGSAMTYEQYF.

The chain recombines TRBV14 with TRBJ2-1; the D gene is possibly TRBD2 (6 bases). Trimming removed 4 bases at V and 7 bases at J, with 20 bases between. There are 16 residues in the CDR3. The germline V gene encodes CDR1 SGHDN and CDR2 FVKESK. This CDR3 is CASSPLGGKGRNEQFF. CDR3 sequence (DNA): TGTGCCAGCAGCCCCCTTGGAGGGAAGGGTCGAAATGAGCAGTTCTTC.

This chain's CDR3 is CASSIPRTSGRFYNEQFF. CDR3 nucleotides: TGTGCCAGCAGCATTCCCCGCACTAGCGGGAGATTTTACAATGAGCAGTTCTTC. The chain carries TRBV7-2 and TRBJ2-1, with TRBD2 matching 11 bases. CDR3 length equals 18 residues. Looked up from germline, CDR1 is SGHTA and CDR2 is FQGNSA. Trimming removed 5 bases from V and 4 bases from J; junction bases left unmatched: 13.

The chain joins TRBV2 to TRBJ1-4, with D perhaps matching TRBD1 (6 bases). V lost 6 bases to trimming and J lost 0 bases, with 11 bases between them. The CDR3 consists of 15 residues. Germline lookup yields CDR1 SNHLY and CDR2 FYNNEI. The CDR3 reads CASREQGTTNEKLFF. Written as DNA, the CDR3 is TGTGCCAGCAGGGAACAGGGTACAACTAATGAAAAACTGTTTTTT.

V is TRBV6-5 and J is TRBJ1-4; TRBD1 might be the D (5 bases). The CDR3 extends over 14 amino acids. Germline CDR1 MNHEY, CDR2 SVGAGI. V dropped 6 bases and J dropped 5 bases, with 13 bases sitting between them. CDR3 nucleotides: TGTGCCAGCAGCCTCAGGGAGGGGAATGAAAAACTGTTTTTT. This gives the protein CASSLREGNEKLFF.

The chain employs TRBV5-4 and TRBJ1-6; 9 bases fit TRBD1. The CDR3 consists of 15 residues. V shed 0 bases, J shed 10 bases, and the junction held 5 bases outside the gene matches. Germline loops: CDR1 SGHNT, CDR2 YYREEE (reference sequence). The CDR3 sequence: CASSLDRGQGSPLHF. In DNA, the CDR3 is TGTGCCAGCAGCTTGGACAGGGGGCAGGGATCACCCCTCCACTTT.

The V gene is TRBV30, the J gene TRBJ1-2; 10 positions agree with TRBD1. The CDR3 has 13 amino acids. Per the germline V gene, CDR1 is GTSNPN and CDR2 is SVGIG (reference sequence). With V trimmed by 2 bases and J by 6 bases, 3 bases remained unmatched. CDR3 loop: CAWSRQGANGYTF. In nucleotides, the CDR3 is TGTGCCTGGAGTCGACAGGGGGCCAATGGCTACACCTTC.

The chain joins TRBV15 to TRBJ2-7; tentative D call: TRBD2 (6 bases). Per the germline V gene, CDR1 is LNHNV and CDR2 is YYDKDF (reference sequence). Trimming removed 1 base at V and 4 bases at J, with 17 bases between. The CDR3 is 16 residues long. CDR3 coding DNA: TGTGCCACCAGCAGAGGAGCGGCGGGAAATGGTTACGAGCAGTACTTC. The encoded protein is CATSRGAAGNGYEQYF.

The chain uses TRBV5-1 and TRBJ1-6; no clear D. This CDR3 contains 14 residues. Trimming removed 0 bases from V and 9 bases from J, with 10 bases in between. CDR1 SGHRS and CDR2 YFSETQ come from the germline V gene. CDR3 coding DNA: TGCGCCAGCAGCTTGGCTGGGAGTTTTTCACCCCTCCACTTT. Amino acids: CASSLAGSFSPLHF.

The DNA of the CDR3 is TGTGCCAGCAGCTTGGCCGACAGCTCTGGAAACACCATATATTTT. Amino acids: CASSLADSSGNTIYF. This sequence joins TRBV5-5 and TRBJ1-3; a possible D gene is TRBD1 (5 bases). Germline V gene data show CDR1 as SGHKS and CDR2 as YYEKEE (reference sequence). This CDR3 comprises 15 residues. Trimming took off 0 bases at V and 0 bases at J, with 7 bases between the two ends.

The chain couples TRBV9 to TRBJ1-2; D might be TRBD1 (6 bases). The CDR3 extends over 14 amino acids. V was clipped by 4 bases and J by 8 bases, with 18 bases between them. Germline lookup yields CDR1 SGDLS and CDR2 YYNGEE. The CDR3 loop reads CASSLGTTYAGYTF. CDR3 in DNA: TGTGCCAGCAGCCTAGGGACAACGTATGCCGGCTACACCTTC.

The J gene is TRBJ1-5, the V gene TRBV2, with 8 bases aligning to TRBD1. The CDR3 loop spans 14 amino acids. V shed 7 bases and J 6 bases; nucleotides not matched to a gene: 8. CDR1 SNHLY and CDR2 FYNNEI come from the germline V gene. CDR3 nucleotide sequence: TGTGCCAGCACCCAGGGGGCAGGCCCTCAGCCCCAGCATTTT. As protein: CASTQGAGPQPQHF.